The 29 T cell receptor beta chains given below trace back to one sample, sequenced in a study of early T cells in non-severe SARS-CoV-2 infection. One entry per CDR3 protein, called by TCRdb with MiXCR from the 5' RACE reads. The sample has about 64,000 distinct CDR3 sequences, 13% seen once; the top ten hold roughly 4.2%. Sequences were obtained from whole blood. These receptors were collected from an adult who was a healthcare worker with PCR-confirmed SARS-CoV-2 infection or an uninfected control (not recorded which).

This chain joins TRBV9 and TRBJ1-2, with D possibly matching TRBD1 (6 bases). Germline CDR1 and CDR2: SGDLS and YYNGEE. The CDR3 consists of 16 residues. V was pared by 0 bases and J by 1 base, with 13 bases between. The CDR3 coding sequence is TGTGCCAGCAGCGTAGGCGGAGGCAGGGGTAACTATGGCTACACCTTC. It yields the protein CASSVGGGRGNYGYTF. Combining the CDR3 with reference TRBV9 and TRBJ1-2 gives the whole variable domain DSGVTQTPKHLITATGQRVTLRCSPRSGDLSVYWYQQSLDQGLQFLIQYYNGEERAKGNILERFSAQQFPDLHSELNLSSLELGDSALYFCASSVGGGRGNYGYTFGSGTRLTVV.

This clonotype was seen a few times. For the CDR3, the DNA is TGTGCCAGCAGACGGGACTGGACCTACGAGCAGTACTTC. Amino acids: CASRRDWTYEQYF. The chain has TRBV6-2 or TRBV6-3 and TRBJ2-7; possible D gene TRBD2, 6 bases. CDR3 length: 13 residues. Germline V gives CDR1 MNHEY, CDR2 SVGEGT. Trimming shortened V by 6 bases and J by 2 bases, and 11 bases separated the two germline ends.

To note about this clonotype: A much larger clone lies a single base off, so this may be a read error. The chain links TRBV5-1 to TRBJ2-7; D possibly corresponds to TRBD2 (5 bases). The V gene's germline CDR1 is SGHRS and CDR2 YFSETQ. CDR3 length equals 14 residues. The V gene lost 1 base and the J gene lost 6 bases, with 14 bases spanning the gap. CDR3 protein: CASSLHGEVLEQYF. In DNA form, the CDR3 reads TGCGCCAGCAGCTTGCACGGGGAAGTCCTCGAGCAGTACTTC.

The chain employs TRBV5-6 and TRBJ1-1; possible D gene TRBD1, 5 bases. The CDR3 has 14 residues. The ends were cut back, 5 bases at V and 1 base at J, with 12 bases in the middle. Germline CDR1 and CDR2: SGHDT and YYEEEE. The CDR3 loop reads CASSIGAQNTEAFF. The DNA for the CDR3 is TGTGCCAGCAGTATAGGGGCTCAGAACACTGAAGCTTTCTTT.

This sequence joins TRBV7-8 and TRBJ1-5, with TRBD1 as a possible D gene (5 bases). The germline V gene encodes CDR1 SGHVS and CDR2 FQNEAQ. V shed 5 bases and J shed 6 bases, with 17 bases lying between them. The CDR3 length is 15 residues. The CDR3 bases are TGTGCCAGCAGCCCGGAGGGGTCTCCGGGTCAGCCCCAGCATTTT. This sequence encodes CASSPEGSPGQPQHF.

This clonotype was seen repeatedly, ten times or more. The V call is TRBV6-1, the J call TRBJ1-5; no clear D. The germline V gene encodes CDR1 MNHNS and CDR2 SASEGT. V gave up 7 bases and J gave up 4 bases, with 11 bases separating them. This CDR3 is 13 amino acids long. The CDR3, as DNA: TGTGCCAGCACGCGGGATCTTAATCAGCCCCAGCATTTT. It encodes CASTRDLNQPQHF.

This clonotype was picked up many times. The chain uses TRBV6-2 or TRBV6-3 and TRBJ2-1, with D perhaps matching TRBD2 (6 bases). Per the germline V gene, CDR1 is MNHEY and CDR2 is SVGEGT. This CDR3 is built from 19 residues. V lost 7 bases to trimming and J lost 1 base, with 26 bases between them. As DNA, the CDR3 is TGTGCCAGCACCATCCTGTCTAGCGACGGAACCCCTTCCTACAATGAGCAGTTCTTC. This encodes CASTILSSDGTPSYNEQFF.

The CDR3 reads CASSLVVGDLGNTIYF. CDR3 sequence (DNA): TGTGCCAGCAGCTTAGTCGTGGGAGATCTAGGAAACACCATATATTTT. The V call is TRBV7-8, the J call TRBJ1-3, with D unresolved. There are 16 residues in the CDR3. Trimming left V 1 base short and J 4 bases short, with 14 bases between. Germline loops: CDR1 SGHVS, CDR2 FQNEAQ.

This clonotype came up many times. The chain has TRBV20-1 and TRBJ2-2, with D possibly matching TRBD2 (5 bases). V lost 1 base to trimming and J lost 5 bases, with 17 bases between them. The CDR3 consists of 16 residues. The germline gives CDR1 DFQATT, CDR2 SNEGSKA (reference sequence). CDR3 in DNA: TGCAGTGCTAGAGCCCCGGGGTCCCCGCGGACCGGGGAGCTGTTTTTT. This gives the protein CSARAPGSPRTGELFF.

This clonotype has more than one count but fewer than ten. The chain couples TRBV7-2 to TRBJ2-3; tentative D call: TRBD2 (6 bases). Germline V gene sequence: CDR1 SGHTA, CDR2 FQGNSA. The CDR3 runs to 12 residues. The V end was cut by 5 bases, the J end by 11 bases, with 14 bases between. The CDR3, as DNA: TGTGCCAGCAGCCCAATGGGACTTAAGCAGTATTTT. It yields the protein CASSPMGLKQYF.

This clonotype appeared many times. The rearrangement joins TRBV30 to TRBJ2-1; 9 bases agree with TRBD1. The J segment lost 7 bases and the V segment lost 5 bases, leaving 9 bases of the junction unmatched. The germline V gene encodes CDR1 GTSNPN and CDR2 SVGIG (reference sequence). CDR3 length: 14 amino acids. CDR3 sequence reads: CAWDPGQGVNEQFF. The DNA of the CDR3 is TGTGCCTGGGATCCGGGACAGGGAGTAAATGAGCAGTTCTTC.

This clonotype has only a few counts. The V and J genes are TRBV7-2 and TRBJ1-5; perhaps TRBD1 as D (5 bases). Trimming took 5 bases from V and 1 from J, leaving 12 bases between them. The CDR3 totals 15 residues. Germline values: CDR1 SGHTA, CDR2 FQGNSA. The CDR3 loop reads CASSPWGVSNQPQHF. Written as DNA, the CDR3 is TGTGCCAGCAGCCCCTGGGGGGTCAGCAATCAGCCCCAGCATTTT.

This clonotype was detected many times. The V call is TRBV10-2, the J call TRBJ2-7; the match to TRBD1 covers 7 bases. The CDR3 totals 14 residues. J gave up 4 bases and V 1 base, and 4 bases lay outside the gene matches. Germline V gene lookup returns CDR1 WSHSY and CDR2 SAAADI. As DNA, the CDR3 is TGCGCCAGCAGTGAGTACCAGGGGGTTTACGAGCAGTACTTC. Translated: CASSEYQGVYEQYF.

Comment on this clonotype: This clone may be a read error of a much larger clone one base away. The rearrangement joins TRBV7-2 to TRBJ2-7, with 9 bases that match TRBD1. Trimming took 5 bases from V and 3 from J; bases not matched to a gene: 5. CDR3 size: 14 residues. Germline V lookup: CDR1 SGHTA, CDR2 FQGNSA. DNA for the CDR3: TGTGCCAGCAGCCCCGGGACAGGGTTCTACGAGCAGTACTTC. Protein product: CASSPGTGFYEQYF.

This clonotype was observed at least ten times. The chain combines TRBV7-9 with TRBJ1-2, with D unclear. The CDR3 extends over 14 amino acids. Germline lookup yields CDR1 SEHNR and CDR2 FQNEAQ (reference sequence). V lost 6 bases to trimming and J lost 7 bases, with 18 bases between them. CDR3 DNA: TGTGCCAGCAGTTCCAGTGGTGGTGGGGTTGGCTACACCTTC. Its translation: CASSSSGGGVGYTF.

Details on this clonotype: A much larger clone differs by one base, so this may be a read error. V and J are TRBV4-2 and TRBJ2-6, with D possibly being TRBD1 or TRBD2 (5 bases each). The CDR3 consists of 16 residues. The germline gives CDR1 LGHNA, CDR2 YNFKEQ. The CDR3 spells CASSQAQRSGAYVLTF. CDR3 coding DNA: TGTGCCAGCAGCCAAGCTCAGCGGAGTGGGGCCTACGTCCTGACTTTC.

A few counts support this clonotype. This chain uses TRBV5-5 with TRBJ2-1; TRBD1 matches 9 bases. The CDR3 extends over 18 amino acids. V trimming: 4 bases; J trimming: 0 bases; junction bases outside the gene matches: 11. Germline CDR1 SGHKS, CDR2 YYEKEE (reference sequence). CDR3 residues: CASSTGTGTSGSYNEQFF. In nucleotides, the CDR3 is TGTGCCAGCAGCACCGGGACAGGGACGTCGGGCTCCTACAATGAGCAGTTCTTC.

In its sample, this clonotype was seen a few times. V usage is TRBV19 and J usage is TRBJ2-7, with D possibly TRBD1 on 5 matching bases. V lost 7 bases and J 12 bases, leaving 22 bases between the germline ends. The CDR3 is 13 amino acids. The germline V gene has CDR1 LNHDA and CDR2 SQIVND (reference sequence). CDR3 loop: CASKKTAEQELYF. CDR3 nucleotides: TGTGCCAGTAAAAAAACGGCGGAACAGGAGTTGTACTTC.

The sample holds many counts of this clonotype. V is TRBV7-2 and J is TRBJ1-5, with D uncertain. The CDR3 has 15 amino acids. The germline CDR1 and CDR2 sequences are SGHTA and FQGNSA. The V gene lost 5 bases and the J gene lost 2 bases, with 13 bases spanning the gap. The CDR3 spells CASSGKDRGNQPQHF. In nucleotides, the CDR3 is TGTGCCAGCAGCGGGAAGGATCGGGGCAATCAGCCCCAGCATTTT.

The rearrangement uses TRBV15 and TRBJ2-6; unclear D gene. V lost 7 bases, J lost 0 bases, and 4 bases lay in between. This CDR3 is built from 13 residues. From germline, CDR1 is LNHNV and CDR2 YYDKDF (reference sequence). CDR3: CATTLSGANVLTF. As DNA, the CDR3 is TGTGCCACCACACTCTCTGGGGCCAACGTCCTGACTTTC.

In its sample, this clonotype was seen a few times. This chain uses TRBV12-3 or TRBV12-4 with TRBJ1-5, with a weak D call TRBD1 (5 bases). The J call may be in error: the DNA end matches TRBJ1-6 better. The CDR3 has 12 amino acids. The CDR3 DNA reads TGTGCCAGCAGTATCCGGGACCTCAAGCTCCACTTT. Translating gives CASSIRDLKLHF.

The chain employs TRBV9 and TRBJ2-1; the D is unclear. Germline CDR1 reads SGDLS; CDR2 reads YYNGEE. The V and J ends lost 4 bases and 12 bases respectively, with 11 bases between them. The length of the CDR3 is 11 residues. The CDR3 DNA is TGTGCCAGCAGCCGCCGGACCCGGCAGTTCTTC. It encodes CASSRRTRQFF.

CDR3 sequence (DNA): TGTGCTAGTGGTCTGGGGGGCCCCTACGAGCAGTACTTC. The encoded protein is CASGLGGPYEQYF. The V gene is TRBV12-5, the J gene TRBJ2-7, with D perhaps being TRBD1 or TRBD2 (6 bases each). Germline CDR1 reads LGHNT; CDR2 reads FRNRAP. The CDR3 runs to 13 residues. Deletions cut 5 bases from V and 2 bases from J, with 10 bases between.

The chain carries TRBV7-9 and TRBJ2-1; maybe TRBD2 (5 bases). Trimming removed 5 bases from V and 0 bases from J, with 8 bases in between. This CDR3 is built from 14 residues. CDR1 is SEHNR and CDR2 is FQNEAQ in the germline V gene (reference sequence). Written as DNA, the CDR3 is TGTGCCAGCAGCCGTCGGGGCTCCTACAATGAGCAGTTCTTC. Encoded protein: CASSRRGSYNEQFF.

This clonotype was seen repeatedly, ten times or more. The chain is built from TRBV4-2 and TRBJ2-7, with 13 bases identical to TRBD2. The V gene's germline CDR1 is LGHNA and CDR2 YNFKEQ. CDR3 length: 16 residues. The V gene end was trimmed by 4 bases and the J gene end by 4 bases; junction bases not matched to a gene: 7. The CDR3 DNA sequence: TGTGCCAGCAGCCTTGGGACTAGCGGGGTCTTTTACGAGCAGTACTTC. This codes for CASSLGTSGVFYEQYF.

The rearrangement uses TRBV20-1 and TRBJ2-3, with D unresolved. CDR3 length: 15 residues. Germline V gives CDR1 DFQATT, CDR2 SNEGSKA (reference sequence). V lost 0 bases, J lost 7 bases, and 17 bases lay in between. CDR3 sequence reads: CSARDPGRPGNTQYF. The CDR3 DNA reads TGCAGTGCTAGAGATCCGGGCCGGCCCGGCAATACGCAGTATTTT.

This clonotype came up many times. The chain carries TRBV7-9 and TRBJ2-7; TRBD1 agrees at 7 bases. This CDR3 contains 15 residues. CDR1 and CDR2 (germline): SEHNR, FQNEAQ (reference sequence). Germline trimming cut 2 bases from V and 1 base from J; bases unmatched to any gene: 5. Written as DNA, the CDR3 is TGTGCCAGCAGCTTATCCACAGGGGTATCCTACGAGCAGTACTTC. Its translation is CASSLSTGVSYEQYF.

This clonotype was observed a handful of times. The V and J genes are TRBV7-7 and TRBJ2-5, with D possibly TRBD1 on 6 matching bases. CDR3 size: 13 residues. V lost 5 bases to trimming and J lost 3 bases, with 10 bases between them. Germline V gene sequence: CDR1 SSHAT, CDR2 FNYEAQ (reference sequence). For the CDR3, the DNA is TGTGCCAGCAGCCCGGACAGAAAAGAGACCCAGTACTTC. This gives the protein CASSPDRKETQYF.

This chain connects TRBV1 to TRBJ1-5. TRBV1 is an annotated pseudogene. This CDR3 is 16 amino acids long. CDR3 in amino acids: CTSSQALAVRNQPQHF. The CDR3 DNA is TGCACCAGCAGCCAAGCGTTGGCAGTCCGCAATCAGCCCCAGCATTTT.